This T cell receptor (beta chain) is drawn from a study of human T cells and chemical hapten exposure. For the study at large: How much TCR each sample yielded varied, mostly because pooled library volumes differed slightly. Study outcomes and limitations: Among TCRs, those above 1 in 1000 frequency were unaffected by DPC sensitization.

Comment on this clonotype: Antigen: not known.

Total RNA was extracted from unfractionated whole blood. Germline CDR1 SGHTA, CDR2 FQGNSA. CDR3 length: 14 residues. V gave up 0 bases and J gave up 4 bases, with 9 bases separating them. Individual cDNA molecules had unique molecular identifiers attached to them by the library. Per the original data handling: A per-sample median of around 91,000 TCRs was observed, with counts ranging from roughly 23,224 to 700,000. TCRdb ran MiXCR on the 5' RACE reads and lists one entry per CDR3 protein. The V and J calls and clone size are TCRdb's, not the authors'. The sample comprises about 140,000 distinct CDR3 sequences, roughly 4% of which are singletons, and around 1.5% rests with the top ten.

J is TRBJ1-2 and V is TRBV7-2; possibly TRBD1 for D (5 bases). The receptor's source is a female donor in good health. CDR3 in DNA: TGTGCCAGCAGCTTAGCGGCCGGGGCCTATGGCTACACCTTC. It specifies CASSLAAGAYGYTF.